The rows below give T cell receptor beta chains drawn from one sample of a study of T cell responses to AZD1222 COVID-19 vaccine. The data were produced by immunoSEQ multiplex PCR, yet TCRdb's version contains in-frame clones alone and is incomplete. There are about 120,000 clones in the sample; 80% to 90% occur only once, and approximately 4% lies in the top ten. This material consisted of peripheral blood, taken on day 0 of MenACWY control vaccination. The receptor source for this set is an adult in good health. Both conserved end residues are part of each CDR3. Each record gives: CDR3 DNA, CDR3 protein, V gene, J gene, clone size, D gene. The D gene is left open where the match is weak. Expanded clones get a size class; other rows say once, few or many, or leave the size out.

CDR3 DNA: TGTGCCAGTGACGGTCTTAGCTCTGGAAACACCATATATTTT
CDR3 protein: CASDGLSSGNTIYF
V gene: TRBV6-6
J gene: TRBJ1-3
clone size: .
D gene: .

CDR3 DNA: TGTGCCAGCAGCCCGGGTCGGTCGCGCCCCCAGCATTTT
CDR3 protein: CASSPGRSRPQHF
V gene: TRBV5-8
J gene: TRBJ1-5
clone size: .
D gene: .

CDR3 DNA: TGTGCCAGCAGTTTCGGGACACCTGCCTACGAGCAGTACTTC
CDR3 protein: CASSFGTPAYEQYF
V gene: TRBV27
J gene: TRBJ2-7
clone size: .
D gene: .

CDR3 DNA: .
CDR3 protein: CASSSGLAGFLEKFF
V gene: TRBV13
J gene: TRBJ2-1
clone size: .
D gene: .

CDR3 DNA: TGTGCCAGCAGCGCCCAACAGGGCCTTAATGAAAAACTGTTTTTT
CDR3 protein: CASSAQQGLNEKLFF
V gene: TRBV7-8
J gene: TRBJ1-4
clone size: .
D gene: .

CDR3 DNA: TGTGCCAGTAGTATCGGGACAGGTTCTCAGCCCCAGCATTTT
CDR3 protein: CASSIGTGSQPQHF
V gene: TRBV19
J gene: TRBJ1-5
clone size: .
D gene: TRBD1

CDR3 DNA: TGTGCCAGCAGCCAAGGCAGGGGGAACTATGGCTACACCTTC
CDR3 protein: CASSQGRGNYGYTF
V gene: TRBV7-2
J gene: TRBJ1-2
clone size: .
D gene: TRBD1

CDR3 DNA: TGTGCCAGCAGTCTCACTGGGACAGTGGGCGAGACCCAGTACTTC
CDR3 protein: CASSLTGTVGETQYF
V gene: TRBV6-2/TRBV6-3
J gene: TRBJ2-5
clone size: .
D gene: TRBD1

CDR3 DNA: TGTGCCAGCAGTTCCCGGGACAGGGGGCTAGCTGGCTACACCTTC
CDR3 protein: CASSSRDRGLAGYTF
V gene: TRBV28
J gene: TRBJ1-2
clone size: few
D gene: TRBD1

CDR3 DNA: TGTGCCAGCAGCGTAGAGGTAGGCAGCTACGAGCAGTACTTC
CDR3 protein: CASSVEVGSYEQYF
V gene: TRBV9
J gene: TRBJ2-7
clone size: .
D gene: .

CDR3 DNA: TGTGCCAGCAGCGTCAGTAGTGCGAACACTGAAGCTTTCTTT
CDR3 protein: CASSVSSANTEAFF
V gene: TRBV9
J gene: TRBJ1-1
clone size: .
D gene: .

CDR3 DNA: TGTGCCAGCAGCTTAGCAACGGGGCCAAACTATGGCTACACCTTC
CDR3 protein: CASSLATGPNYGYTF
V gene: TRBV7-2
J gene: TRBJ1-2
clone size: .
D gene: .

CDR3 DNA: TGTGCCAGCTCACCACTCTCCTGGGTCACTGAAGCTTTCTTT
CDR3 protein: CASSPLSWVTEAFF
V gene: TRBV18
J gene: TRBJ1-1
clone size: .
D gene: .

CDR3 DNA: TGTGCCAGTAGTATAACAGACGGCAACTATGGCTACACCTTC
CDR3 protein: CASSITDGNYGYTF
V gene: TRBV19
J gene: TRBJ1-2
clone size: .
D gene: .

CDR3 DNA: TGTGCCAGCAGCCTCATCTGGGGGACGGGGGCACTGAACACTGAAGCTTTCTTT
CDR3 protein: CASSLIWGTGALNTEAFF
V gene: TRBV5-5
J gene: TRBJ1-1
clone size: .
D gene: .

CDR3 DNA: TGTGCCAGCAGGGAGGGACAGATAGATGAAAAACTGTTTTTT
CDR3 protein: CASREGQIDEKLFF
V gene: TRBV2
J gene: TRBJ1-4
clone size: .
D gene: TRBD1

CDR3 DNA: TGTGCCAGCAGTTTACTGGGCGGGGCGTTAATCTACAATGAGCAGTTCTTC
CDR3 protein: CASSLLGGALIYNEQFF
V gene: TRBV28
J gene: TRBJ2-1
clone size: once
D gene: .

CDR3 DNA: TGTGCCAGCAGCCCGGGCCCTTCGGAACCCCAGCATTTT
CDR3 protein: CASSPGPSEPQHF
V gene: TRBV5-5
J gene: TRBJ1-5
clone size: .
D gene: .

CDR3 DNA: TGTGCCATCAGTGAGATGGACAGGGAACTGTTTTTT
CDR3 protein: CAISEMDRELFF
V gene: TRBV10-3
J gene: TRBJ2-2
clone size: .
D gene: TRBD1

CDR3 DNA: TGCGCCAGCAGCCAAGATGCGGGGGTGGGTGGCTACACCTTC
CDR3 protein: CASSQDAGVGGYTF
V gene: TRBV4-3
J gene: TRBJ1-2
clone size: .
D gene: .

CDR3 DNA: TGTGCCAGCAGCTTAACGGGACTAGACACAGATACGCAGTATTTT
CDR3 protein: CASSLTGLDTDTQYF
V gene: TRBV7-3
J gene: TRBJ2-3
clone size: .
D gene: TRBD2

CDR3 DNA: TGTGCCAGCAGCTTAGGTACTAGCGGGGGCTTACGAGAGACCCAGTACTTC
CDR3 protein: CASSLGTSGGLRETQYF
V gene: TRBV7-2
J gene: TRBJ2-5
clone size: .
D gene: TRBD2

CDR3 DNA: TGTGCTAGCAGCTTAGGGCGGGGTGACACCGGGGAGCTGTTTTTT
CDR3 protein: CASSLGRGDTGELFF
V gene: TRBV7-7
J gene: TRBJ2-2
clone size: .
D gene: .

CDR3 DNA: TGTGCCAGCAGTTTCTCCGGGGCAGGGCTCCTCCAAGAGACCCAGTACTTC
CDR3 protein: CASSFSGAGLLQETQYF
V gene: TRBV27
J gene: TRBJ2-5
clone size: .
D gene: .

CDR3 DNA: TGTGCCAGGTCCCGGGACTCGGACGTGGCTGTCACAGATACGCAGTATTTT
CDR3 protein: CARSRDSDVAVTDTQYF
V gene: TRBV2
J gene: TRBJ2-3
clone size: .
D gene: .

CDR3 DNA: TGCGCCAGCAGCCAAGGACGGGACAGGGGTACCGGGGAGCTGTTTTTT
CDR3 protein: CASSQGRDRGTGELFF
V gene: TRBV4-3
J gene: TRBJ2-2
clone size: .
D gene: TRBD1

CDR3 DNA: TGTGCCAGCAGCTTAGGGGGGGCCAAGTTCTACGAGCAGTACTTC
CDR3 protein: CASSLGGAKFYEQYF
V gene: TRBV7-9
J gene: TRBJ2-7
clone size: .
D gene: .

CDR3 DNA: TGTGCCACCAGTGATATGGGGGACACCCGGTCACTGTTCTTC
CDR3 protein: CATSDMGDTRSLFF
V gene: TRBV24-1
J gene: TRBJ2-1
clone size: .
D gene: .

CDR3 DNA: TGTGCCAGCAGTTTTACAGGGCGTCAGTACTTC
CDR3 protein: CASSFTGRQYF
V gene: TRBV12-3/TRBV12-4
J gene: TRBJ2-7
clone size: .
D gene: .

CDR3 DNA: TGTGCCAGCAGGAGGGACAGGGGCTTGGAGACCCAGTACTTC
CDR3 protein: CASRRDRGLETQYF
V gene: TRBV7-2
J gene: TRBJ2-5
clone size: .
D gene: TRBD1

CDR3 DNA: TGTGCCAGCAGTTTATATGGGGGGACCTCCAACCCTAACTATGGCTACACCTTC
CDR3 protein: CASSLYGGTSNPNYGYTF
V gene: TRBV27
J gene: TRBJ1-2
clone size: .
D gene: .

CDR3 DNA: TGTGCCAGCAGCCGGGACAGGGTTCCCGAATACGAGCAGTACTTC
CDR3 protein: CASSRDRVPEYEQYF
V gene: TRBV27
J gene: TRBJ2-7
clone size: .
D gene: TRBD1

CDR3 DNA: TGTGCCAGCAGCTCGGGAGGGACTGGCACTGAAGCTTTCTTT
CDR3 protein: CASSSGGTGTEAFF
V gene: TRBV11-2
J gene: TRBJ1-1
clone size: once
D gene: .

CDR3 DNA: TGTGCCAGCAGCCAAGTAGCGGGACAGGGGTTGCTGTTTTTT
CDR3 protein: CASSQVAGQGLLFF
V gene: TRBV14
J gene: TRBJ1-4
clone size: .
D gene: TRBD1

CDR3 DNA: TGTGCCAGCAGGCCGAACCAGGGAAACACTGAAGCTTTCTTT
CDR3 protein: CASRPNQGNTEAFF
V gene: TRBV7-9
J gene: TRBJ1-1
clone size: .
D gene: .

CDR3 DNA: TGTGCCAGCAGTGAACCGGGACAGGGATACTACGAGCAGTACTTC
CDR3 protein: CASSEPGQGYYEQYF
V gene: TRBV2
J gene: TRBJ2-7
clone size: .
D gene: TRBD1

CDR3 DNA: TGTGCCAGCTCACCACGGGAGGGTGGCCGGGGGAACACTGAAGCTTTCTTT
CDR3 protein: CASSPREGGRGNTEAFF
V gene: TRBV18
J gene: TRBJ1-1
clone size: .
D gene: .

CDR3 DNA: TGTGCCAGCGTAGGCCGGACCCGAAGCACCCCCGACCCCGGAGGAGGGGAAGGGGAGACCCAGTACTTC
CDR3 protein: CASVGRTRSTPDPGGGEGETQYF
V gene: TRBV13
J gene: TRBJ2-5
clone size: .
D gene: .

CDR3 DNA: TGTGCCAGCAGTGACCTTTGGACGGACAATCAGCCCCAGCATTTT
CDR3 protein: CASSDLWTDNQPQHF
V gene: TRBV6-1
J gene: TRBJ1-5
clone size: .
D gene: .

CDR3 DNA: TGTGCCAGCAGTTCCCCCTCGAGATCTAACTATGGCTACACCTTC
CDR3 protein: CASSSPSRSNYGYTF
V gene: TRBV27
J gene: TRBJ1-2
clone size: .
D gene: .

CDR3 DNA: TGTGCCACCAGTGAGGCAGGGGCAGGGGAGACCCAGTACTTC
CDR3 protein: CATSEAGAGETQYF
V gene: TRBV24-1
J gene: TRBJ2-5
clone size: .
D gene: .

CDR3 DNA: TGTGCCAGCACCCCCTCGTCAGCTGGAGGCTACACCTTC
CDR3 protein: CASTPSSAGGYTF
V gene: TRBV2
J gene: TRBJ1-2
clone size: .
D gene: .

CDR3 DNA: TGTGCCAGCAGCCAATGGGGGTCGAGAGGGAAAGGGTCGGGCTACACCTTC
CDR3 protein: CASSQWGSRGKGSGYTF
V gene: TRBV3-1/TRBV3-2
J gene: TRBJ1-2
clone size: .
D gene: .

CDR3 DNA: TGTGCCAGCAGCCAAACGACTAGCGGGGGCCCCGAGCAGTTCTTC
CDR3 protein: CASSQTTSGGPEQFF
V gene: TRBV4-2
J gene: TRBJ2-1
clone size: .
D gene: TRBD2

CDR3 DNA: TGCAGCTCCTTGTCCGGGCAGGGGAACTATGGCTACACCTTC
CDR3 protein: CSSLSGQGNYGYTF
V gene: TRBV29-1
J gene: TRBJ1-2
clone size: .
D gene: .

CDR3 DNA: TGTGCCAGCAGTTCCCCCACAGGGGGGATGAACACTGAAGCTTTCTTT
CDR3 protein: CASSSPTGGMNTEAFF
V gene: TRBV27
J gene: TRBJ1-1
clone size: .
D gene: TRBD1

CDR3 DNA: TGTGCCAGCAGCGCACTACAGGGCCCCTACGAGCAGTACTTC
CDR3 protein: CASSALQGPYEQYF
V gene: TRBV7-6
J gene: TRBJ2-7
clone size: .
D gene: .

CDR3 DNA: TGCGCCAGCAGCCAGATGGGTTCTCATGAAAAACTGTTTTTT
CDR3 protein: CASSQMGSHEKLFF
V gene: TRBV5-1
J gene: TRBJ1-4
clone size: .
D gene: .